This T cell receptor (beta chain) originates from a study of blood T cell repertoires in COVID-19. At the level of the study: COVID-19 samples collected from the United States, Italy and Spain covered acute and convalescent phases.

Everyone who took part was about 18 to 90 years old, and they came from about 23 US areas. Cohorts were assigned according to the clinical history that participants reported. Per the authors' pipeline: Estimates of nucleated cell counts were drawn from the amplification of reference gene primers. Assay: immunoSEQ multiplex PCR; the TCRdb copy retains only in-frame clones and omits some. That table is the source of V, J and clone size, and D and trimming were worked out from the DNA. Among more than 200,000 clones listed, about 84% were seen once. Sequencing was done on a sample of PBMCs or T cells enriched from blood (not recorded which). The sequence was obtained from a woman between 40 and 50 years old with acute COVID-19.

The CDR3: CASSLGTVNRGLKGGYTF. As DNA, the CDR3 is TGCGCCAGCAGCTTGGGCACTGTGAACAGGGGGCTGAAGGGTGGCTACACCTTC. V is TRBV5-1 and J is TRBJ1-2, with 9 bases aligning to TRBD1. CDR1 is SGHRS, CDR2 YFSETQ, per germline. The CDR3 spans 18 residues. V dropped 0 bases and J dropped 7; count of bases not matched to a gene: 16.